The 14 T cell receptor beta chains listed next were all sequenced from one sample in a study of CD8 T cells in Susac syndrome. RNA totalling about 0.45 to 1 ug underwent reverse transcription with random hexamers. Via MiXCR, TCRdb re-called the immunoSEQ multiplex PCR reads, giving one row per CDR3 protein. The repertoire holds about 80,000 distinct CDR3 sequences, with roughly 91% as singletons. Source material: CD8+ T cells from PBMCs. All receptors come from a human donor with multiple sclerosis.

This chain connects TRBV20-1 to TRBJ1-3; 7 nucleotides align to TRBD1. The CDR3 length is 14 residues. Germline CDR1 is DFQATT and CDR2 is SNEGSKA (reference sequence). Trimming removed 4 bases from V and 4 bases from J; junction bases left unmatched: 7. As DNA, the CDR3 is TGCAGTGCTATCCATACAGGGGTGGGAAACACCATATATTTT. Its protein is CSAIHTGVGNTIYF.

The rearrangement links TRBV6-5 to TRBJ2-1; D gene unclear. This CDR3 contains 13 residues. Germline V gene lookup returns CDR1 MNHEY and CDR2 SVGAGI. Trimming stripped 2 bases from V and 6 bases from J, with 8 bases between. In DNA form, the CDR3 reads TGTGCCAGCAGTTACGGGCTCGGCAATGAGCAGTTCTTC. Protein: CASSYGLGNEQFF.

V is TRBV9 and J is TRBJ2-7; the D call may be TRBD1 or TRBD2 (5 bases each). The CDR3 runs 15 residues. Trimming took off 0 bases at V and 4 bases at J, with 14 bases between the two ends. Germline CDR1 reads SGDLS; CDR2 reads YYNGEE. The CDR3 DNA reads as TGTGCCAGCAGCGTAGCTATCGGGACGAATTACGAGCAGTACTTC. It is translated as CASSVAIGTNYEQYF.

The CDR3 protein is CASSLAPDWEQYF. Written as DNA, the CDR3 is TGTGCCAGCAGCTTGGCCCCAGATTGGGAGCAGTACTTC. The rearrangement links TRBV5-4 to TRBJ2-7; D gene uncertain. CDR1 is SGHNT, CDR2 YYREEE, per germline (reference sequence). CDR3 length: 13 amino acids. Trimming cost V 0 bases and J 7 bases, with 11 bases left between them. Full variable domain (remainder filled in from reference TRBV5-4 and TRBJ2-7): ETGVTQSPTHLIKTRGQQVTLRCSSQSGHNTVSWYQQALGQGPQFIFQYYREEENGRGNFPPRFSGLQFPNYSSELNVNALELDDSALYLCASSLAPDWEQYFGPGTRLTVT.

The chain joins TRBV7-8 to TRBJ2-3; 10 nucleotides match TRBD2. Trimming removed 1 base from V and 3 bases from J; junction bases left unmatched: 7. The V gene's germline CDR1 is SGHVS and CDR2 FQNEAQ. This CDR3 is 17 amino acids long. The CDR3, as DNA: TGTGCCAGCAGCTTAGAGTGGCTAGCGGGAGTGACAGATACGCAGTATTTT. Its protein product is CASSLEWLAGVTDTQYF.

The DNA of the CDR3 is TGTGCCAGCAACCAGGGTTTCAGCAATCAGCCCCAGCATTTT. It is translated as CASNQGFSNQPQHF. The V and J genes are TRBV12-3 or TRBV12-4 and TRBJ1-5; TRBD1 is a possible D gene (5 bases). The CDR3 spans 14 residues. The germline V and J ends were trimmed by 7 bases and 1 base, with 11 bases remaining between them.

This clonotype appeared a single time. V gene TRBV19 combines with J gene TRBJ2-1; 10 bases map to TRBD2. CDR1 and CDR2 (germline): LNHDA, SQIVND (reference sequence). This CDR3 contains 14 residues. The trim removed 4 bases at V and 6 bases at J, leaving 3 bases unmatched. The CDR3 protein is CASSTGTSVNEQFF. The CDR3 nucleotides are TGTGCCAGTAGTACCGGGACTAGCGTCAATGAGCAGTTCTTC. Supplemented by reference TRBV19 and TRBJ2-1, the full variable domain reads DGGITQSPKYLFRKEGQNVTLSCEQNLNHDAMYWYRQDPGQGLRLIYYSQIVNDFQKGDIAEGYSVSREKKESFPLTVTSAQKNPTAFYLCASSTGTSVNEQFFGPGTRLTVL.

The chain combines TRBV28 with TRBJ1-1, with a tentative D call TRBD1 (6 bases). The germline V and J ends were trimmed by 3 bases and 7 bases, with 15 bases remaining between them. Germline-derived CDR1 and CDR2 are MDHEN and SYDVKM. CDR3 length: 14 amino acids. The CDR3 region has the DNA TGTGCCAGCAGTTTCGCAGGGGTTTTTGGTGAAGCTTTCTTT. Encoded protein: CASSFAGVFGEAFF.

V and J are TRBV9 and TRBJ2-2; possibly TRBD1 for D (7 bases). From germline, CDR1 is SGDLS and CDR2 YYNGEE. The germline V and J ends were trimmed by 4 bases and 4 bases, with 17 bases remaining between them. The CDR3 covers 16 residues. CDR3 nucleotides: TGTGCCAGCAGCTCCGAGGGGGCGGAGGGCACCGGGGAGCTGTTTTTT. Translating it yields CASSSEGAEGTGELFF.

This rearrangement joins TRBV27 to TRBJ2-4, with 7 bases aligning to TRBD1. Germline CDR1 MNHEY, CDR2 SMNVEV (reference sequence). The length of the CDR3 is 15 residues. Losses at the gene ends were 3 bases for V and 2 bases for J; bases not matched to a gene: 4. CDR3 region: CASSLTGLPKNIQYF. The CDR3 nucleotides are TGTGCCAGCAGTTTGACAGGGCTTCCCAAAAACATTCAGTACTTC.

V gene TRBV5-6 combines with J gene TRBJ2-2; 8 bases align to TRBD1. Germline CDR1 is SGHDT and CDR2 is YYEEEE. The CDR3 is made up of 15 amino acids. Losses at the gene ends were 5 bases for V and 2 bases for J; bases not matched to a gene: 5. The CDR3 sequence is CASRAGTGNTGELFF. CDR3 coding DNA: TGTGCCAGCAGGGCCGGGACAGGTAACACCGGGGAGCTGTTTTTT.

The gene calls are TRBV3-1 and TRBJ1-2; D possibly corresponds to TRBD1 (5 bases). The CDR3 extends over 17 amino acids. Germline assignment: CDR1 LGHDT and CDR2 YNNKEL (reference sequence). Trimming pared 4 bases from V and 1 base from J, leaving 19 bases between. The CDR3 protein is CASSLKAPTAINYGYTF. In DNA, the CDR3 is TGTGCCAGCAGCCTTAAAGCTCCGACAGCGATTAACTATGGCTACACCTTC.

The genes are TRBV7-9 and TRBJ2-1, with D perhaps TRBD1 (6 bases). From germline, CDR1 is SEHNR and CDR2 FQNEAQ (reference sequence). This CDR3 contains 16 residues. With 6 bases removed from V and 6 bases from J, the gap between germline ends came to 21 bases. The CDR3 here is CASRIPTGFRANEQFF. The CDR3 DNA reads TGTGCCAGCAGAATACCGACAGGATTTCGAGCCAATGAGCAGTTCTTC.

The V and J genes are TRBV30 and TRBJ1-4; tentatively, D is TRBD1 (6 bases). Trimming took off 8 bases at V and 5 bases at J, with 12 bases between the two ends. The CDR3 length is 12 residues. Germline V gives CDR1 GTSNPN, CDR2 SVGIG (reference sequence). The DNA for the CDR3 is TGTGCCGGTGACAGGCAAAATGAAAAACTGTTTTTT. Translation: CAGDRQNEKLFF.